The clone carrying this T cell receptor (beta chain) came up many times. Indicated time point: persistent/refractory GD, antithyroid drugs over 5 years with positive TRAb. PBMC RNA served as the TCR library source. The data were obtained in a study of regulatory T cells in long-lasting Graves disease. Arm-PCR of CDR3 regions and iRepertoire HTBI primers were used to build TCR beta libraries. TCRdb independently ran MiXCR on the multiplex PCR reads; one entry per CDR3 protein. The sample gives about 340,000 distinct CDR3 sequences, 15% to 20% of which show up once; 29% is in the top ten. The length of the CDR3 is 13 residues. The V end was cut by 6 bases, the J end by 0 bases, with 6 bases between. Germline assignment: CDR1 MDHEN and CDR2 SYDVKM.

The source was peripheral blood mononuclear cells (PBMCs), collected when the disease was refractory, from a patient treated with antithyroid drugs. The receptor comes from a female donor with Graves disease. The gene calls are TRBV28 and TRBJ1-5; D unclear. The CDR3 loop reads CASRGTSNQPQHF. CDR3 sequence (DNA): TGTGCCAGCAGAGGCACTAGCAATCAGCCCCAGCATTTT.